The source of this TCR beta chain is a study of T cell responses to AZD1222 COVID-19 vaccine. Whole-study results and caveats: Vaccination with two AZD1222 doses was followed by a rise in Spike-specific TCR breadth and depth.

Germline CDR1 is SQVTM and CDR2 is ANQGSEA. CDR3 length: 12 residues. Concerning this clone: Its antigen is as yet unknown. A read error may account for a junction end that differs from germline.

Method: immunoSEQ multiplex PCR; TCRdb's copy keeps in-frame clones and lacks some. This repertoire shows about 88,000 clones, over 75% found once; its top ten account for 5% to 5.5%. The origin of this receptor is an adult who received the AZD1222 COVID-19 vaccine. The input for sequencing was peripheral blood, taken 28 days after the second AZD1222 dose. This rearrangement joins TRBV29-1 to TRBJ1-1; D unclear. CDR3 sequence reads: CSVEGRNTEAFF. CDR3 coding DNA: TGCAGCGTAGAAGGTCGGAACACTGAAGCTTTCTTT.